The entry below describes one T cell receptor (beta chain). Its specificity is not known. The data were taken from a study of cytomegalovirus exposure and HLA in healthy donors. Study-level points and caveats: Reports credit the classifier with highly specific, highly sensitive diagnosis of cytomegalovirus status.

Produced via immunoSEQ multiplex PCR; TCRdb's table is partial and in-frame only. The sample has about 330,000 clones, around 90% seen once. This CDR3 comprises 14 residues. CDR1 is MGHRA, CDR2 YSYEKL, per germline. Trimming shortened V by 0 bases and J by 3 bases, and 6 bases separated the two germline ends. The sequenced sample consisted of PBMCs. This sequence joins TRBV4-1 and TRBJ1-3; D gene ambiguous. This clonotype was obtained from a young woman in good health and CMV-seropositive. The CDR3 DNA reads as TGCGCCAGCAGCCAAGATCCTCTTGGAAACACCATATATTTT. This translates into CASSQDPLGNTIYF.